This TCR beta chain was captured in a study of cytotoxic CD8 clonotypes in ibrutinib-treated CLL (dated by TCRdb to the early 2020s). For the wider study: The cohort included roughly 15 treatment-naive and under 13 relapsed/refractory patients; approximately 17 were IGHV unmutated. Of the approximately 91 people in the trial, around 26 had longitudinal samples available. All remission and progressive disease samples were collected while patients were still receiving ibrutinib. Responses were partial in roughly 25 patients and complete in 2; after median around 66 months follow-up, around 14 stayed in remission and 12 progressed. Response samples were obtained after a median of around 11 months of treatment, with a range of roughly 6 to 36 months. On average, each sample yielded hundreds of thousands of productive templates and 94,082 productive rearrangements. Cryopreserved peripheral blood mononuclear cells were collected at three points: before therapy, at response, and at either sustained remission or disease progression.

According to the study, the label for this sample's time point signals: more than 10 months on ibrutinib. For TCR beta library preparation, 1.5 to 2 micrograms of genomic DNA was extracted from cryopreserved PBMCs. High-throughput TCR beta sequencing was performed on longitudinal blood samples from CLL patients receiving ibrutinib monotherapy. The patients took part in an open-label, single-center phase 2 trial of ibrutinib monotherapy. What the study reported, not specific to this receptor: Public clonotypes were rare and either shrank or stayed stable during treatment, and the rise in clonality at ibrutinib response reflected expansion of private clonotypes. Sampling times were not matched between sustained-remission and progressing patients, and lymph node repertoires were not studied. Clonality increased at ibrutinib response, stayed stable in sustained remission, and fell back toward baseline at progression. Baseline clonality exceeded that of age-matched healthy donors and correlated strongly with circulating CD8+ T-cell counts.

On this clone: No antigen is known for it. Base qualities are missing; no much larger clone stands one base away.

A MiSeq instrument was used for deep resolution sequencing, which targeted depths ranging from 1 in 1 million up to 1 in 200,000 T cells, with coverage averaging 10x for each clonotype. The immunoSEQ hsTCRB Kit was used to generate TCR beta libraries. The paper's data handling went like this. Data were analyzed with ImmunoSEQ Data Assistant and ImmunoSEQ Analyzer, with V, D and J genes assigned per IMGT definitions. Clonality, which ranges from 0 to 1, was calculated by subtracting the normalized Shannon entropy of productive rearrangement frequencies from one. Public clonotype analysis was restricted to overrepresented clonotypes comprising at least 0.05% of each patient's repertoire. Repertoires from some 13 age-matched healthy donors in immuneACCESS were used as clonality controls. TCRdb's version of the immuneACCESS table is confined to in-frame rearrangements and falls short of the full clone set. An unresolved V gene accounts for under half of the shortfall where checked; the remainder is of unknown origin. V, J and clone size derive from that table, while D and trimming were established from the DNA sequence. The sample has 150,000 to 200,000 clones on record, around 84% of them singletons. The ten largest clones capture about 2.1% of the sample.

Trimming removed 0 bases from V and 15 bases from J; the gene matches leave 14 bases unexplained. The CDR3 sequence holds 15 residues, the cysteine and phenylalanine included. Here the CDR3 DNA is all that survives: 45 bases in frame from base 1. Via the germline V gene, CDR1 is SGHRS and CDR2 YFSETQ. The sequence joins TRBV5-1 to TRBJ2-1; 8 nucleotides in the junction match TRBD1. The sample in question was PBMCs, obtained after 12 months of ibrutinib treatment. This TCR derives from a human donor with chronic lymphocytic leukemia. The CDR3 reads CASSLAKGTGSLSFF. The nucleotides read TGCGCCAGCAGCTTGGCCAAAGGGACAGGCTCCCTATCGTTCTTC.